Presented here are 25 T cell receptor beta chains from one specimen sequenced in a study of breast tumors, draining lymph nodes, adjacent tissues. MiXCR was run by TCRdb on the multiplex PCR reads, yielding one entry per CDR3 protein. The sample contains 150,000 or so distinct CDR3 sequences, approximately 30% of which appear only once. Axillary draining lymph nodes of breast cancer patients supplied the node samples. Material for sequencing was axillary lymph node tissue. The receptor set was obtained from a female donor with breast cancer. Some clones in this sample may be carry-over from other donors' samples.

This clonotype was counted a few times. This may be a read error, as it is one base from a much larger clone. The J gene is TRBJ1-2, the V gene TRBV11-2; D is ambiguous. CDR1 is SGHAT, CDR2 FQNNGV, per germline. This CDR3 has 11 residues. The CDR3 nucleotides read TGTGCCAGCAGCTTGGACTATGGCTCCACCTTC. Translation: CASSLDYGSTF.

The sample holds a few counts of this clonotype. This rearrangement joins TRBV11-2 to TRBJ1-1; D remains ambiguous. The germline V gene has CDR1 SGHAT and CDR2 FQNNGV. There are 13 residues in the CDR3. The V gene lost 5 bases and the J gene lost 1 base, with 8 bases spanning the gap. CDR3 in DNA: TGTGCCAGCAGCGTCGACTGGAACACTGAAGCTTTCTTT. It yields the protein CASSVDWNTEAFF.

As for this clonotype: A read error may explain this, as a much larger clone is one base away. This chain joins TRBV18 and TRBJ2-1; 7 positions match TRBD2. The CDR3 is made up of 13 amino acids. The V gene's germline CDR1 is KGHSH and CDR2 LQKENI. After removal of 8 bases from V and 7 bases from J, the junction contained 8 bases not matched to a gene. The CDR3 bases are TGTGCCAGCCCCGGACTAGAGGTGAATGAGCAGTTCTTC. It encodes CASPGLEVNEQFF.

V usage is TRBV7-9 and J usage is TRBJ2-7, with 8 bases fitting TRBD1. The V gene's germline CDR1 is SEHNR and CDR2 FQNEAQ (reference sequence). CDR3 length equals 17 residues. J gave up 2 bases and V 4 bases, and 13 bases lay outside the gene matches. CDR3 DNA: TGTGCCAGCAGCTCTCCGGCAGGGGGCTCCGTTACCTACGAGCAGTACTTC. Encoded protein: CASSSPAGGSVTYEQYF. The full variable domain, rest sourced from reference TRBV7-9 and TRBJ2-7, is DTGVSQNPRHKITKRGQNVTFRCDPISEHNRLYWYRQTLGQGPEFLTYFQNEAQLEKSRLLSDRFSAERPKGSFSTLEIQRTEQGDSAMYLCASSSPAGGSVTYEQYFGPGTRLTVT.

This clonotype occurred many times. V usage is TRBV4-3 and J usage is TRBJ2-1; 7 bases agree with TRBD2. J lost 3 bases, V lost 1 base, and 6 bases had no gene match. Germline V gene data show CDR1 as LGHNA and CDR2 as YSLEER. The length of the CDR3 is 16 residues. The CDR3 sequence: CASSQGRLAVYNEQFF. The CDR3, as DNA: TGCGCCAGCAGCCAAGGGCGTCTAGCGGTCTACAATGAGCAGTTCTTC.

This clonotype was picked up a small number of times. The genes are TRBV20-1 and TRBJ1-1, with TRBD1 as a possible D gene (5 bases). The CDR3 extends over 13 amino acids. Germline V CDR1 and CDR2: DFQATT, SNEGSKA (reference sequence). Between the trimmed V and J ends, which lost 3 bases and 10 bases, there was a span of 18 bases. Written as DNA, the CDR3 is TGCAGTGCTAGGCGACTTGGGACGCTGACAGCTTTCTTT. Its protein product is CSARRLGTLTAFF.

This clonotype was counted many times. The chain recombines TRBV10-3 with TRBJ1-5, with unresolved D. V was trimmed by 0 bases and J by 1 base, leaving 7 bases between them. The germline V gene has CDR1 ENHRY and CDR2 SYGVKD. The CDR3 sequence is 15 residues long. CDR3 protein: CAISESMGSNQPQHF. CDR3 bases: TGTGCCATCAGTGAGTCCATGGGGAGCAATCAGCCCCAGCATTTT.

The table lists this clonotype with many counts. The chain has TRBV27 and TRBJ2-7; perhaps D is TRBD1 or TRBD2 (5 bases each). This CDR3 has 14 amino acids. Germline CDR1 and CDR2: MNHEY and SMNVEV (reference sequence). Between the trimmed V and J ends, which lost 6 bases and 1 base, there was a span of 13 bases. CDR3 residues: CASSRGTGSYEQYF. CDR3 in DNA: TGTGCCAGCAGCCGGGGCACAGGTTCCTACGAGCAGTACTTC.

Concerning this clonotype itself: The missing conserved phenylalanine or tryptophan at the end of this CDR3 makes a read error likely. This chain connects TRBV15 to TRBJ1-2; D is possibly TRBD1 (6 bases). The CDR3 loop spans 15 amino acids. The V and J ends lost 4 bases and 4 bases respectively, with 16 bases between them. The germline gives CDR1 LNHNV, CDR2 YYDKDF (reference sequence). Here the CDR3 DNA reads TGTGCCACCAGCATTGGGACACGGAGACTCTATGGCTACACCTCC. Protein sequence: CATSIGTRRLYGYTS.

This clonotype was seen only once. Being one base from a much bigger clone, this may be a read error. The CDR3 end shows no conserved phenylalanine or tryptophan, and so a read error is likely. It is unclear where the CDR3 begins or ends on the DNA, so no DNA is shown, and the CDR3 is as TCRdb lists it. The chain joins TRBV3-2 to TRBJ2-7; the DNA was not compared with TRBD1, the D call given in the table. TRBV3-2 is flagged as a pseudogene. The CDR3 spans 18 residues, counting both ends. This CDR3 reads CASSQDSGATGCAYEQYS.

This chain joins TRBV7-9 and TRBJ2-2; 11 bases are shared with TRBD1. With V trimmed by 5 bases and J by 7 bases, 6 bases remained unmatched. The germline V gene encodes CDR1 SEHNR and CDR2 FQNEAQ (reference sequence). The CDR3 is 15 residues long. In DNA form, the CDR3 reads TGTGCCAGCAGCACGGACAGGGGGCGAGTCGGGGAGCTGTTTTTT. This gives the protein CASSTDRGRVGELFF.

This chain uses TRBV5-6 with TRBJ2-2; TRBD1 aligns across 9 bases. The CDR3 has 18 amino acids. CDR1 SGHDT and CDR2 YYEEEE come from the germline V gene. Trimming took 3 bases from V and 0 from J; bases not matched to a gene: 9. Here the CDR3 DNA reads TGTGCCAGCAGCTGGGTGGGACAGGGCTGTGCGAACACCGGGGAGCTGTTTTTT. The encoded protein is CASSWVGQGCANTGELFF. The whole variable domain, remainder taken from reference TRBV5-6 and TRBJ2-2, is DAGVTQSPTHLIKTRGQQVTLRCSPKSGHDTVSWYQQALGQGPQFIFQYYEEEERQRGNFPDRFSGHQFPNYSSELNVNALLLGDSALYLCASSWVGQGCANTGELFFGEGSRLTVL.

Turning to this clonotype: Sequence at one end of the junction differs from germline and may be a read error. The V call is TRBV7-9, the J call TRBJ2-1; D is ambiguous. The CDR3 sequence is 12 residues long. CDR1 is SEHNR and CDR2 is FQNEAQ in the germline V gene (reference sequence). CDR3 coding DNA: TGTGCCGGCAGCTCCCAACTGAATGAGCAGTTCTTC. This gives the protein CAGSSQLNEQFF.

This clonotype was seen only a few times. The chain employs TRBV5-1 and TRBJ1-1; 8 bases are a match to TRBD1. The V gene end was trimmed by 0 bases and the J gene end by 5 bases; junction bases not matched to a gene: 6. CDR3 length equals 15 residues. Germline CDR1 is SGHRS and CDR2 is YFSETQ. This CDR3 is CASSLVGRGQTEAFF. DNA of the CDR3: TGCGCCAGCAGCTTGGTGGGCAGGGGGCAGACTGAAGCTTTCTTT. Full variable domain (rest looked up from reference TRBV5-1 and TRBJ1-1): KAGVTQTPRYLIKTRGQQVTLSCSPISGHRSVSWYQQTPGQGLQFLFEYFSETQRNKGNFPGRFSGRQFSNSRSEMNVSTLELGDSALYLCASSLVGRGQTEAFFGQGTRLTVV.

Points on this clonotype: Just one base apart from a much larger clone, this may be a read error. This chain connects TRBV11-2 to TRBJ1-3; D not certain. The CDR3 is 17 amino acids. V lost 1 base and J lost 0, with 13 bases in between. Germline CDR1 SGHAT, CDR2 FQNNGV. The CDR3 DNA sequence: TGTGCCAGCAGCTTAGCCCCCGGCCCTCACTCTGGAAACACCATATATTTT. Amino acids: CASSLAPGPHSGNTIYF. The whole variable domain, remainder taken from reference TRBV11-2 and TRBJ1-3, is EAGVAQSPRYKIIEKRQSVAFWCNPISGHATLYWYQQILGQGPKLLIQFQNNGVVDDSQLPKDRFSAERLKGVDSTLKIQPAKLEDSAVYLCASSLAPGPHSGNTIYFGEGSWLTVV.

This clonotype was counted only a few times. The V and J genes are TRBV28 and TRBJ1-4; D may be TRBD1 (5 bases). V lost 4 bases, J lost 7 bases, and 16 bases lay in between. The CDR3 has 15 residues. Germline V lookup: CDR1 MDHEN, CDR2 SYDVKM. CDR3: CASSSPRDATEKLFF. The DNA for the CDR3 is TGTGCCAGCAGTTCGCCTCGGGACGCAACTGAAAAACTGTTTTTT.

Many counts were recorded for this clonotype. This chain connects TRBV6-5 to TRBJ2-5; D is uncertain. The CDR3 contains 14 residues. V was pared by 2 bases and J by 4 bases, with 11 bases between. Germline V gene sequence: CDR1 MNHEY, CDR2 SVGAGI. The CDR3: CASSYEGMGETQYF. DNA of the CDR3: TGTGCCAGCAGTTACGAAGGGATGGGAGAGACCCAGTACTTC.

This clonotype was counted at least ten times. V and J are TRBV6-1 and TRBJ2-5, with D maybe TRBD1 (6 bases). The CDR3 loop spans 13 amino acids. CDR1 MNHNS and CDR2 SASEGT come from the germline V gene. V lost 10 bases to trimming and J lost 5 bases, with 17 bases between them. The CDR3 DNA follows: TGTGCCACAAGAAGGGGGATCGGGGAGACCCAGTACTTC. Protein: CATRRGIGETQYF.

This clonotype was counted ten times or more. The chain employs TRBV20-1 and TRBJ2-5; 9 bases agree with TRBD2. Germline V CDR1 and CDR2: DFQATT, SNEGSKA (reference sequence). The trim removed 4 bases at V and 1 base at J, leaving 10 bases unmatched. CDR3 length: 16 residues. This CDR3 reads CSATGASGRSQETQYF. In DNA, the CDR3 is TGCAGTGCTACTGGTGCAAGCGGGAGGTCCCAAGAGACCCAGTACTTC.

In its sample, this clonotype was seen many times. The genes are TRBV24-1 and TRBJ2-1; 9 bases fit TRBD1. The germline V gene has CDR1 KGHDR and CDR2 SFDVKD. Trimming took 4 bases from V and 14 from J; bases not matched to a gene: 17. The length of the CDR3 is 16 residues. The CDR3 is CATSETGTGTGLQKFF. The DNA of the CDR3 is TGTGCCACCAGTGAAACCGGGACAGGGACCGGCCTACAGAAGTTCTTC.

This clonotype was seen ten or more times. This chain's CDR3 is CASSEDRGTGADEQYF. CDR3 nucleotides: TGCGCCAGCAGTGAGGACAGGGGAACAGGGGCCGACGAGCAGTACTTC. This chain uses TRBV10-2 with TRBJ2-7; 8 positions match TRBD1. CDR3 length equals 16 residues. The germline V gene encodes CDR1 WSHSY and CDR2 SAAADI. The V segment lost 2 bases and the J segment 5 bases; nucleotides outside the gene matches: 11.

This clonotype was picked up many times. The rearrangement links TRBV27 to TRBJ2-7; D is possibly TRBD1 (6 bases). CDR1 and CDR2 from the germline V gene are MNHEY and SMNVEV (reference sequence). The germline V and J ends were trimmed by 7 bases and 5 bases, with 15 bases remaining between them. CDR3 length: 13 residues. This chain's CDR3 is CASTSGVVNEQYF. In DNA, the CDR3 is TGTGCCAGCACATCAGGGGTTGTCAACGAGCAGTACTTC.

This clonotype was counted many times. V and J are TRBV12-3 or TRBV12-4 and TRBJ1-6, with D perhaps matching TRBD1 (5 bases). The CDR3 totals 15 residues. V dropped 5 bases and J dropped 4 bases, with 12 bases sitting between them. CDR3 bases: TGTGCCAGCAGTGGGGGGACCGCTTATAATTCACCCCTCCACTTT. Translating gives CASSGGTAYNSPLHF.

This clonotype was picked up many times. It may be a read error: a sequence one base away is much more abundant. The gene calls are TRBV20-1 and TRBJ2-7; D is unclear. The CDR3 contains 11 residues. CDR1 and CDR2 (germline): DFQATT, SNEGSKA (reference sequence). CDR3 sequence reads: CSASLRFEQSF. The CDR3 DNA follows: TGCAGTGCCTCACTACGTTTCGAGCAGTCCTTC.

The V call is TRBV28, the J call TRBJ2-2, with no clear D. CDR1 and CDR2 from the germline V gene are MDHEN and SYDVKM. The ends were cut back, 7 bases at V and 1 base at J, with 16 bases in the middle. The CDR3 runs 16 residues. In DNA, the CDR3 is TGTGCCAGCACCCTAAGGGCCCTTGGGAACACCGGGGAGCTGTTTTTT. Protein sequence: CASTLRALGNTGELFF.